These T cell receptor beta chains were read from a single sample in a study of T cells in Graves' hyperthyroidism and ophthalmopathy. TCRdb reanalysed the multiplex PCR reads using MiXCR and keeps one entry per CDR3 protein. This table has a few hundred thousand distinct CDR3 sequences, more than 12% appearing once. The source material was blood. These receptor sequences come from a middle-aged woman with Graves' hyperthyroidism that later progressed to Graves' ophthalmopathy. Each CDR3 is given with its conserved first and last residue. The D gene is left open where the match is weak. Where a row states a size, it is once, few, many or the class of an expanded clone; other rows omit it.

CDR3nt: TGTGCCAGCAGCCAAGTTTCCCCGCGGGAGACCCAGTACTTC; CDR3aa: CASSQVSPRETQYF; d_gene: NA; abundance: few; j_gene: TRBJ2-5; v_gene: TRBV4-2
CDR3nt: TGTGCCAGCAGTCTTTCTAGCGGGGCTTCCTACGAGCAGTACTTC; CDR3aa: CASSLSSGASYEQYF; d_gene: TRBD2; abundance: NA; j_gene: TRBJ2-7; v_gene: TRBV6-4
CDR3nt: TGCGCCAGCAGCCAACCGGGGGACACTGAAGCTTTCTTT; CDR3aa: CASSQPGDTEAFF; d_gene: NA; abundance: many; j_gene: TRBJ1-1; v_gene: TRBV4-1
CDR3nt: TGTGCCAGCAGCCCACAGGGAATCGAGACCCAGTACTTC; CDR3aa: CASSPQGIETQYF; d_gene: NA; abundance: many; j_gene: TRBJ2-5; v_gene: TRBV7-6
CDR3nt: TGTGCCACCAGCAGGATCTTTCAGACAGGGGCGCATCAGCCCCAGCATTTT; CDR3aa: CATSRIFQTGAHQPQHF; d_gene: TRBD1; abundance: NA; j_gene: TRBJ1-5; v_gene: TRBV15
CDR3nt: TGTGCCAGCAGTAGCGGGAGACCTGCCGGAGCGTACTTC; CDR3aa: CASSSGRPAGAYF; d_gene: TRBD2; abundance: many; j_gene: TRBJ2-7; v_gene: TRBV11-2
CDR3nt: TGTGCCAGCAGCTTAACGGCGGGGTCCTACAATGAGCAGTTCTTC; CDR3aa: CASSLTAGSYNEQFF; d_gene: NA; abundance: NA; j_gene: TRBJ2-1; v_gene: TRBV7-3
CDR3nt: TGCAGTGCTAGAGGCCCGGACAGTTTTCCTTCCAGCTCACCCCTCCACTTT; CDR3aa: CSARGPDSFPSSSPLHF; d_gene: NA; abundance: many; j_gene: TRBJ1-6; v_gene: TRBV20-1
CDR3nt: TGCGCCAGCAGCCAAGTCGGGAACTCAGATACGCAGTATTTT; CDR3aa: CASSQVGNSDTQYF; d_gene: NA; abundance: NA; j_gene: TRBJ2-3; v_gene: TRBV4-1
CDR3nt: TGTGCCAGTAGTATACGATTAGGCAGGCACCAAGAGACCCAGTACTTC; CDR3aa: CASSIRLGRHQETQYF; d_gene: NA; abundance: many; j_gene: TRBJ2-5; v_gene: TRBV19
CDR3nt: TGTGCTAGTGGTCTGGACGACTCACCCCTCCACTTT; CDR3aa: CASGLDDSPLHF; d_gene: NA; abundance: many; j_gene: TRBJ1-6; v_gene: TRBV12-5
CDR3nt: TGTGCCAGCAGTCCCGGGACTAACCGGGAAGGCTACACCTTC; CDR3aa: CASSPGTNREGYTF; d_gene: NA; abundance: many; j_gene: TRBJ1-2; v_gene: TRBV12-3/TRBV12-4
CDR3nt: TGTGCCAGCAGCTTCTCCCGCAGGGGGCGCAAACCGAACACCGGGGAGCTGTTTTTT; CDR3aa: CASSFSRRGRKPNTGELFF; d_gene: TRBD1; abundance: NA; j_gene: TRBJ2-2; v_gene: TRBV7-9
CDR3nt: TGCGCCAGCAGCCAAGACTTTTCAGGGCGCGGGGGACGCTCAGATACGCAGTATTTT; CDR3aa: CASSQDFSGRGGRSDTQYF; d_gene: TRBD2; abundance: many; j_gene: TRBJ2-3; v_gene: TRBV4-1
CDR3nt: TGTGCCAGCAGAAAAGACAGGATTATGTATCAGCCCCAGCATTTT; CDR3aa: CASRKDRIMYQPQHF; d_gene: NA; abundance: NA; j_gene: TRBJ1-5; v_gene: TRBV28
CDR3nt: TGTGCCAGCAGCTTTCTAGCGGGATTAGGTGATGAGCAGTTCTTC; CDR3aa: CASSFLAGLGDEQFF; d_gene: TRBD2; abundance: NA; j_gene: TRBJ2-1; v_gene: TRBV2
CDR3nt: TGTGCCACCAGCCAGACTAGCGCGTACAATGAGCAGTTCTTC; CDR3aa: CATSQTSAYNEQFF; d_gene: TRBD2; abundance: many; j_gene: TRBJ2-1; v_gene: TRBV15
CDR3nt: TGCAGTGCTAGAGACCCTAGGGCCCCGAGGGCTTTCTTT; CDR3aa: CSARDPRAPRAFF; d_gene: NA; abundance: many; j_gene: TRBJ1-1; v_gene: TRBV20-1
CDR3nt: TGTGCCAGCAGCCTGGGACACCTGGAGCAGTACTTC; CDR3aa: CASSLGHLEQYF; d_gene: NA; abundance: many; j_gene: TRBJ2-7; v_gene: TRBV3-1
CDR3nt: TGTGCCACAACCGGGACAGGACGTGAGACCCAGTACTTC; CDR3aa: CATTGTGRETQYF; d_gene: TRBD1; abundance: many; j_gene: TRBJ2-5; v_gene: TRBV6-2/TRBV6-3
CDR3nt: TGTGCCTGGAGTGTAAGGCTTAACACCGGGGAGCTGTTTTTT; CDR3aa: CAWSVRLNTGELFF; d_gene: NA; abundance: many; j_gene: TRBJ2-2; v_gene: TRBV30
CDR3nt: TGTGCCAGCAGCTTAGCCCCTCAGGCAGGACTAGACCACAATGAGCAGTTCTTC; CDR3aa: CASSLAPQAGLDHNEQFF; d_gene: TRBD2; abundance: many; j_gene: TRBJ2-1; v_gene: TRBV13
CDR3nt: TGTGCCAGCAGCTTGGGACTAGCGGGAGGGCTGTTCTTC; CDR3aa: CASSLGLAGGLFF; d_gene: TRBD2; abundance: few; j_gene: TRBJ2-1; v_gene: TRBV5-6
CDR3nt: TGTGCCAGCGGGAGGACGACCTACAATGAGCAGTTCTTC; CDR3aa: CASGRTTYNEQFF; d_gene: NA; abundance: many; j_gene: TRBJ2-1; v_gene: TRBV27
CDR3nt: TGTGCCAGCAGCGAGGGACAGTTTAACACTGAAGCTTTCTTT; CDR3aa: CASSEGQFNTEAFF; d_gene: TRBD1; abundance: many; j_gene: TRBJ1-1; v_gene: TRBV12-3/TRBV12-4
CDR3nt: TGTGCCAGCAGGGACGGGGGCAACTATGGCTACACCTTC; CDR3aa: CASRDGGNYGYTF; d_gene: NA; abundance: many; j_gene: TRBJ1-2; v_gene: TRBV28
CDR3nt: TGTGCCAGCAGGCAAAAAGGGACTAGCCAAGGGGAGCTGTTTTTT; CDR3aa: CASRQKGTSQGELFF; d_gene: TRBD2; abundance: many; j_gene: TRBJ2-2; v_gene: TRBV5-4
CDR3nt: TGTGCCAGCTCACGTCAGGGAGATACGCAGTATTTT; CDR3aa: CASSRQGDTQYF; d_gene: NA; abundance: many; j_gene: TRBJ2-3; v_gene: TRBV18
CDR3nt: TGCGCCAGCAGTGAAGGAGATAGCGGCACCTACGAGCAGTACTTC; CDR3aa: CASSEGDSGTYEQYF; d_gene: NA; abundance: many; j_gene: TRBJ2-7; v_gene: TRBV10-2
CDR3nt: TGCGCCAGCAGCTTGGTAGCGGGAGGGGTTAATGAGCAGTTCTTC; CDR3aa: CASSLVAGGVNEQFF; d_gene: TRBD2; abundance: many; j_gene: TRBJ2-1; v_gene: TRBV5-1
CDR3nt: TGTGCCAGCAGTTTATACCGGAAGGGGCCGGATACGCAGTATTTT; CDR3aa: CASSLYRKGPDTQYF; d_gene: NA; abundance: many; j_gene: TRBJ2-3; v_gene: TRBV28
CDR3nt: TGTGCTAGCAGCCGGGGACTAGCGGTCTACAATGAGCAGTTCTTC; CDR3aa: CASSRGLAVYNEQFF; d_gene: TRBD2; abundance: few; j_gene: TRBJ2-1; v_gene: TRBV7-7
CDR3nt: TGTGCCAGCGGCGCCAGCCCCTACGAGCAGTACTTC; CDR3aa: CASGASPYEQYF; d_gene: NA; abundance: few; j_gene: TRBJ2-7; v_gene: TRBV2
CDR3nt: TGTGCCAGCAGTTTCATCCCCTACAATGAGCAGTTCTTC; CDR3aa: CASSFIPYNEQFF; d_gene: NA; abundance: many; j_gene: TRBJ2-1; v_gene: TRBV2
CDR3nt: TGCGCCAGCAGCTTGTCTGGGGGAGGTGAAAAACTGTTTTTT; CDR3aa: CASSLSGGGEKLFF; d_gene: NA; abundance: few; j_gene: TRBJ1-4; v_gene: TRBV5-1
CDR3nt: TGCAGTGCTAGGGCGACAGGGAATCAGCCCCAGCATTTT; CDR3aa: CSARATGNQPQHF; d_gene: TRBD1; abundance: NA; j_gene: TRBJ1-5; v_gene: TRBV20-1
CDR3nt: TGCAGTGCTACGGGACAGGGAACCTACGAGCAGTACTTC; CDR3aa: CSATGQGTYEQYF; d_gene: TRBD1; abundance: many; j_gene: TRBJ2-7; v_gene: TRBV20-1
CDR3nt: TGTGCCAGCAGCTTTTTTGGGGGCGGGGGGAGTTACGAAGAGACCCAGTACTTC; CDR3aa: CASSFFGGGGSYEETQYF; d_gene: TRBD2; abundance: many; j_gene: TRBJ2-5; v_gene: TRBV11-2
CDR3nt: TGCAGTGCTAGAGATCAATACGGACAACTCTACGAGCAGTACTTC; CDR3aa: CSARDQYGQLYEQYF; d_gene: NA; abundance: many; j_gene: TRBJ2-7; v_gene: TRBV20-1
CDR3nt: TGTGCCAGCAGCTTACTGAGTCTAACCCGCACAGATACGCAGTATTTT; CDR3aa: CASSLLSLTRTDTQYF; d_gene: NA; abundance: few; j_gene: TRBJ2-3; v_gene: TRBV7-8
CDR3nt: TGTGCCATTACGGACCTCCAGGGCACACCGGGGACGTTTTTT; CDR3aa: CAITDLQGTPGTFF; d_gene: NA; abundance: NA; j_gene: TRBJ2-2; v_gene: TRBV2
CDR3nt: TGCGCCAGCAGCCCGACTAGCGGCTCCTACGGGCAGTACTTC; CDR3aa: CASSPTSGSYGQYF; d_gene: TRBD2; abundance: NA; j_gene: TRBJ2-7; v_gene: TRBV4-1
CDR3nt: TGTGCCAGCAGCTTAGTAGTCGGACTAGTTGTCTACGAGCAGTACTTC; CDR3aa: CASSLVVGLVVYEQYF; d_gene: TRBD2; abundance: many; j_gene: TRBJ2-7; v_gene: TRBV7-2
CDR3nt: TGTGCCAGCACTGGACACCTCAACACTGAAGCTTTCTTT; CDR3aa: CASTGHLNTEAFF; d_gene: NA; abundance: many; j_gene: TRBJ1-1; v_gene: TRBV11-2
CDR3nt: TGCGCCAGCAGCTTGGAAGGGTACAGGGGGCTCGAGCAGTACTTC; CDR3aa: CASSLEGYRGLEQYF; d_gene: TRBD1; abundance: many; j_gene: TRBJ2-7; v_gene: TRBV5-1
CDR3nt: TGTGCCAGCACCTCCGGCCCCCAGGAGCAGTTCTTC; CDR3aa: CASTSGPQEQFF; d_gene: NA; abundance: many; j_gene: TRBJ2-1; v_gene: TRBV28
CDR3nt: TGTGCCAGCTCACCAAACCCGGTCTTTTCCTGCGAGCAGTACTTC; CDR3aa: CASSPNPVFSCEQYF; d_gene: NA; abundance: few; j_gene: TRBJ2-7; v_gene: TRBV18
CDR3nt: TGTGCCAGTAGTATAGATGGCGGGAGAAACGAGCAGTACTTC; CDR3aa: CASSIDGGRNEQYF; d_gene: TRBD2; abundance: many; j_gene: TRBJ2-7; v_gene: TRBV19
CDR3nt: TGTGCCAGCAGCCCCCGCGGCGGGGGGTACAATGAGCAGTTCTTC; CDR3aa: CASSPRGGGYNEQFF; d_gene: TRBD2; abundance: many; j_gene: TRBJ2-1; v_gene: TRBV3-1
CDR3nt: TGTGCCATCAGTGAGCGGATAGCGGGAGGATACGAGCAGTACTTC; CDR3aa: CAISERIAGGYEQYF; d_gene: TRBD2; abundance: few; j_gene: TRBJ2-7; v_gene: TRBV10-3
CDR3nt: TGTGCCAGCAGCCCCCGGACAGGGGTTTTCACCGGGGAGCTGTTTTTT; CDR3aa: CASSPRTGVFTGELFF; d_gene: TRBD1; abundance: many; j_gene: TRBJ2-2; v_gene: TRBV11-2
CDR3nt: TGCAGCGTTGGGGCAGGGGAAAGGACTGAAGCTTTCTTT; CDR3aa: CSVGAGERTEAFF; d_gene: NA; abundance: many; j_gene: TRBJ1-1; v_gene: TRBV29-1
CDR3nt: TGTGCCAGCAGCTTGGGACCGCTGAATGAAAAACTGTTTTTT; CDR3aa: CASSLGPLNEKLFF; d_gene: NA; abundance: many; j_gene: TRBJ1-4; v_gene: TRBV7-9